This TCR beta chain was captured by sequencing in a study of cytomegalovirus exposure and HLA in healthy donors. Study findings and constraints: Productive rates of about 87% or about 30% were seen for most TCR beta V segments in an earlier analysis. A later analysis found most CMV-associated TCR beta chains apparently HLA-restricted. Specificity of a few CMV-associated chains for CMV antigens was verified in vitro.

The study ran its PCR with 60 Vbeta and 13 Jbeta primers. Measured with immunoSEQ multiplex PCR; TCRdb has only the in-frame clones, and not every one. The table lists about 140,000 clones, about 86% of them singletons, with 5.2% in the top ten. The junction had 10 bases not matched to a gene; V was cut back by 4 bases and J by 1 base. Looked up from germline, CDR1 is SGHVS and CDR2 is FQNEAQ. CDR3 length equals 17 residues. A note on this clone: The antigen is unknown.

This sequence originates from a woman aged 30 to 39 in good health and CMV-seronegative. The chain combines TRBV7-8 with TRBJ2-1, with 7 positions matching TRBD1. Sequencing was performed on PBMCs. The CDR3 protein is CASSSARQGRSYNEQFF. DNA of the CDR3: TGTGCCAGCAGCTCAGCCCGACAGGGTCGTTCCTACAATGAGCAGTTCTTC.